This paragraph reports one T cell receptor beta chain. This entry is derived from a study of blood T cell repertoires in COVID-19. Repertoires were generated with immunoSEQ multiplex PCR, while TCRdb's copy carries only in-frame clones and drops some. Of 150,000 to 200,000 clones listed, approximately 80% were seen once; the top ten hold roughly 17%. The germline gives CDR1 MGHRA, CDR2 YSYEKL. The CDR3 has 16 residues. V was pared by 1 base and J by 8 bases, with 13 bases of the junction left unmatched. The clonotype originates from a woman in her forties or fifties who had recovered from COVID-19. The chain recombines TRBV4-1 with TRBJ1-2, with TRBD1 matching 7 bases. Sequencing input: PBMCs or T cells enriched from blood (not recorded which). Here the CDR3 DNA reads TGCGCCAGCAGCCAAGTCGGGACAGAACTTCTAGGGGGCTACACCTTC. Amino acids: CASSQVGTELLGGYTF.